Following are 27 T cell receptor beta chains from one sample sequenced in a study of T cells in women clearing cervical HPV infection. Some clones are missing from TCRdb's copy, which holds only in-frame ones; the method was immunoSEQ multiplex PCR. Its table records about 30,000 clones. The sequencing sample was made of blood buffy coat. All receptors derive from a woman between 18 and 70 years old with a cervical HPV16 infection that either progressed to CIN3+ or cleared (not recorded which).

The CDR3 is CAWSVRGPYNSPLHF. The CDR3 DNA, read in part, is TGTGCCTGGAGTGTAAGGGGGCCCTATAATTCACCC. This rearrangement joins TRBV30 to TRBJ1-6; 7 bases fit TRBD1. The read finishes 3 residues shy of the CDR3 end, and the germline J gene is used to complete it. The CDR3 length is 15 residues. From germline, CDR1 is GTSNPN and CDR2 SVGIG (reference sequence). The trim removed 0 bases at V and 2 bases at J, leaving 1 base unmatched.

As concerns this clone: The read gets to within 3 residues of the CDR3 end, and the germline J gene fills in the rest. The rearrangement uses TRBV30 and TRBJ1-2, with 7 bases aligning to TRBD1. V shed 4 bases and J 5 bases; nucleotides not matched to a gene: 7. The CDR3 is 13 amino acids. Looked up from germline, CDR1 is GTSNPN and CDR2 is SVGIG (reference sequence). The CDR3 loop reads CAWIQGYGYGYTF. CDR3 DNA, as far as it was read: TGTGCCTGGATACAGGGGTATGGGTATGGC.

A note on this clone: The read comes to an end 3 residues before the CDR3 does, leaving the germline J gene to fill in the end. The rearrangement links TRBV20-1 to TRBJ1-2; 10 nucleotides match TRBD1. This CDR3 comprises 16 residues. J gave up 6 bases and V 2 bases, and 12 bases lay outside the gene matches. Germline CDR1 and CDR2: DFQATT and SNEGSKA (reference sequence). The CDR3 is CSARLDPDRGRDGYTF. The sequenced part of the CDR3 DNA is TGCAGTGCTAGATTGGACCCGGACAGGGGGAGGGATGGC.

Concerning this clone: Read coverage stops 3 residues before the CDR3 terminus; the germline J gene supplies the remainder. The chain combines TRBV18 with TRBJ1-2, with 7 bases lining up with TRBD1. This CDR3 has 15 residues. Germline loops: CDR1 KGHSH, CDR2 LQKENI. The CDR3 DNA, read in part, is TGTGCCAGCTCAAATAGAGGGGCAGGGACAGATACC. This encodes CASSNRGAGTDT. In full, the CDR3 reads CASSNRGAGTDTYTF.

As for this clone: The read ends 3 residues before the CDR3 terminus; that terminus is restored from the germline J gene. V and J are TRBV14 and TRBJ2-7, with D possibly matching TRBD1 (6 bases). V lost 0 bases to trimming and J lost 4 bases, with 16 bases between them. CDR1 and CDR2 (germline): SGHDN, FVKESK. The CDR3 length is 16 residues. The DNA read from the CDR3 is TGTGCCAGCAGCCAAGAGGGGGCAGGGCTGGGATACGAG. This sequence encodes CASSQEGAGLGYE. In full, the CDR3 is CASSQEGAGLGYEQYF.

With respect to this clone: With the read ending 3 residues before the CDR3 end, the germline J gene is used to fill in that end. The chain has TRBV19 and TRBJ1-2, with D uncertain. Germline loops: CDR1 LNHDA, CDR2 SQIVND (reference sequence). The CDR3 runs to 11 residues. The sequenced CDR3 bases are TGTGCCAGTAGTATGGCACACGAC. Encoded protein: CASSMAHD. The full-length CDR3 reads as CASSMAHDYTF.

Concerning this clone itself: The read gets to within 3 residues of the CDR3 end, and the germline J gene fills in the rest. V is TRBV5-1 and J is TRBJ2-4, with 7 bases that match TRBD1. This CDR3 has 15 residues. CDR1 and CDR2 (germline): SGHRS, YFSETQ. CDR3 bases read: TGCGCCAGCAGCTTAATCCCCGGGCAGGGGGATGGT. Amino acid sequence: CASSLIPGQGDG. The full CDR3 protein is CASSLIPGQGDGQYF. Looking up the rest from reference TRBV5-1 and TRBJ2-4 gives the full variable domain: KAGVTQTPRYLIKTRGQQVTLSCSPISGHRSVSWYQQTPGQGLQFLFEYFSETQRNKGNFPGRFSGRQFSNSRSEMNVSTLELGDSALYLCASSLIPGQGDGQYFGAGTRLSVL.

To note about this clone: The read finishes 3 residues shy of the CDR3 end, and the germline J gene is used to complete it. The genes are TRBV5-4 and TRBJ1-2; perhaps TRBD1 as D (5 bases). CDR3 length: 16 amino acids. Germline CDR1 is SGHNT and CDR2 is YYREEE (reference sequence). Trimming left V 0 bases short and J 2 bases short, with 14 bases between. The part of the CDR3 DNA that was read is TGTGCCAGCAGCTTGGTCGGGGGGACGAAGAACTATGGC. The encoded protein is CASSLVGGTKNYG. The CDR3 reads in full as CASSLVGGTKNYGYTF.

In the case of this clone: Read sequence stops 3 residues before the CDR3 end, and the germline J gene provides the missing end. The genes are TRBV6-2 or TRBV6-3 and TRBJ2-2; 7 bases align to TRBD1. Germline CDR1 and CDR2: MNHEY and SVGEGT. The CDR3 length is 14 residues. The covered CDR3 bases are TGTGCCATCTCCCGGGACAGCAATAATTCACCG. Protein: CAISRDSNNSP. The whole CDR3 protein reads CAISRDSNNSPLFF.

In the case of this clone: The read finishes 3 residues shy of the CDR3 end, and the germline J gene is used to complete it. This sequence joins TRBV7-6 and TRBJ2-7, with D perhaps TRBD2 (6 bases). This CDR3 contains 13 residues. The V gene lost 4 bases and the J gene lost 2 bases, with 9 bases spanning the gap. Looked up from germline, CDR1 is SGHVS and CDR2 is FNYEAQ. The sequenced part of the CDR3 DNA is TGTGCCAGCAGCTCAGGCGGGACCTACGAG. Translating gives CASSSGGTYE. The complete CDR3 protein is CASSSGGTYEQYF.

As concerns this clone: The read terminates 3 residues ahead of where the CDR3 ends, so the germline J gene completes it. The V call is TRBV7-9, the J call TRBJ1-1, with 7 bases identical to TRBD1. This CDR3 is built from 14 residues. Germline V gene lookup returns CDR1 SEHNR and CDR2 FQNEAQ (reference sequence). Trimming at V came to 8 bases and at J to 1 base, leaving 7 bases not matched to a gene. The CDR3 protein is CASGKQGSNTEAFF. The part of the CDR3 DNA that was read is TGTGCCAGCGGTAAACAGGGGTCGAACACTGAA.

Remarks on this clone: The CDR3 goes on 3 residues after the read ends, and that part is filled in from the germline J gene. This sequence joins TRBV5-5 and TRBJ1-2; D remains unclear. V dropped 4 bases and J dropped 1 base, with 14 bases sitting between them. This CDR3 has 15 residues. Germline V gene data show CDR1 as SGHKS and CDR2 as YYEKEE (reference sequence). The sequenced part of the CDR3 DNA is TGTGCCAGCAGCCCCGGCGGCAGCCTTAACTATGGC. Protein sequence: CASSPGGSLNYG. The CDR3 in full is CASSPGGSLNYGYTF.

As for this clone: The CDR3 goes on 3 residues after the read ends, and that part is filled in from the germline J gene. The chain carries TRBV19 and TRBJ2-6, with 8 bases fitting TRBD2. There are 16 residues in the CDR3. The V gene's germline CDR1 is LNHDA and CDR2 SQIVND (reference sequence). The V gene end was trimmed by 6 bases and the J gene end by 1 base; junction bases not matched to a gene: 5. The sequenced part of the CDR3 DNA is TGTGCCAGTAGCCCGGGACTAGTTTCTGGGGCCAACGTC. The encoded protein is CASSPGLVSGANV. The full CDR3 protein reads CASSPGLVSGANVLTF.

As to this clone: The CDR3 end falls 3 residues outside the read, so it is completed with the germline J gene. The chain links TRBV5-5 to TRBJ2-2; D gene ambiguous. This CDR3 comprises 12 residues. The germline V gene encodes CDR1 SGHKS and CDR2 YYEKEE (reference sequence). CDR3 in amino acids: CASRPLGQKLFF. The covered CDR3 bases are TGTGCCAGCCGGCCATTAGGGCAAAAG. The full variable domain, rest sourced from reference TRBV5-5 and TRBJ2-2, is DAGVTQSPTHLIKTRGQQVTLRCSPISGHKSVSWYQQVLGQGPQFIFQYYEKEERGRGNFPDRFSARQFPNYSSELNVNALLLGDSALYLCASRPLGQKLFFGEGSRLTVL.

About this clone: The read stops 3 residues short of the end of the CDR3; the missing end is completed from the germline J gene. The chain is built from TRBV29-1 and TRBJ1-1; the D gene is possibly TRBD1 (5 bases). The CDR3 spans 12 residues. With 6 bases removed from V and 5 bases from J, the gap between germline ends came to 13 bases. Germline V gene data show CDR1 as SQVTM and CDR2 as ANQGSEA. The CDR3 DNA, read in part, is TGCAGCGTAACTAATGGGGGGACTGAA. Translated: CSVTNGGTE. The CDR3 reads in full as CSVTNGGTEAFF.

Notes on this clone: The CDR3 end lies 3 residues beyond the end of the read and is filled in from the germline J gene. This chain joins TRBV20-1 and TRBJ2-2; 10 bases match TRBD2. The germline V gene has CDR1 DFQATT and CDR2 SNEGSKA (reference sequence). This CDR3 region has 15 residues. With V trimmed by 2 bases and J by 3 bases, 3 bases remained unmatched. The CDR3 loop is CSARPSGRHTGELFF. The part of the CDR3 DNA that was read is TGCAGTGCTAGACCTAGCGGGAGACACACCGGGGAG.

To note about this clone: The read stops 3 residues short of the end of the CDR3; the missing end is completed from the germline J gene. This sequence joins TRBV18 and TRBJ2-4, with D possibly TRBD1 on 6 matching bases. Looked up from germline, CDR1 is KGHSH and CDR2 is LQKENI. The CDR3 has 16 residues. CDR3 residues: CASSPFGQSLPYGQYF. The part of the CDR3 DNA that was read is TGTGCCAGCTCACCCTTCGGACAGAGTCTTCCCTATGGT. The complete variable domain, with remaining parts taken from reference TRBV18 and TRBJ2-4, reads NAGVMQNPRHLVRRRGQEARLRCSPMKGHSHVYWYRQLPEEGLKFMVYLQKENIIDESGMPKERFSAEFPKEGPSILRIQQVVRGDSAAYFCASSPFGQSLPYGQYFGAGTRLSVL.

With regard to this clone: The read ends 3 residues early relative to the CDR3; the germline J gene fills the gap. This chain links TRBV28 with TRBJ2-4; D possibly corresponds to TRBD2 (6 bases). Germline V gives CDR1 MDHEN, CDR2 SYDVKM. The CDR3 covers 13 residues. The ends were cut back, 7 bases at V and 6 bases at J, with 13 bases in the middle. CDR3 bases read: TGTGCCAGCACTGGGGGGTACGGAAACATT. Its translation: CASTGGYGNI. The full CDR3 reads CASTGGYGNIQYF.

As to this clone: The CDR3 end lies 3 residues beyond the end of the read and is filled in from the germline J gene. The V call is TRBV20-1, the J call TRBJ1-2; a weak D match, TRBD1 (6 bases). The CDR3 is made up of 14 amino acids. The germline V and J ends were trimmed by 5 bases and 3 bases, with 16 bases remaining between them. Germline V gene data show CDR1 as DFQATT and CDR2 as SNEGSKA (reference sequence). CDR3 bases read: TGCAGTGCTGGCTCCGGGACATCGGACTATGGC. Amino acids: CSAGSGTSDYG. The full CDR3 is CSAGSGTSDYGYTF.

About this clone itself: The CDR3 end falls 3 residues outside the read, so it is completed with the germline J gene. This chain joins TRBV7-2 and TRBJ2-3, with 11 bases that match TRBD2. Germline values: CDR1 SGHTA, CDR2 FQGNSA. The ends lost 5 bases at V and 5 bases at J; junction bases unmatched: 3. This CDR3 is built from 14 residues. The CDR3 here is CASSLGTSGDTQYF. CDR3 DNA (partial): TGTGCCAGCAGCCTAGGGACTAGCGGAGATACG.

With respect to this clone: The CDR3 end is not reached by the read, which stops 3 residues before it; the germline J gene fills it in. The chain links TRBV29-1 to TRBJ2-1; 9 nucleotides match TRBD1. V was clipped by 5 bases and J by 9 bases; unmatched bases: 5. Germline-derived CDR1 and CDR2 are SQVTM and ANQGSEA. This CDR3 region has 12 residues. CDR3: CSVHRGLVEQFF. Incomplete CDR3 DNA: TGCAGCGTTCACAGGGGGCTGGTTGAG.

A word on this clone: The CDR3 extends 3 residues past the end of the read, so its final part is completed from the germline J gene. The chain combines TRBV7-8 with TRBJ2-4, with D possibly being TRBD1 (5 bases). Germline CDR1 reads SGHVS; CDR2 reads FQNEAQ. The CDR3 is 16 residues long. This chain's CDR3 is CASSLGVLGRGQPQYF. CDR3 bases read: TGTGCCAGCAGCTTAGGTGTTTTGGGAAGGGGTCAGCCT. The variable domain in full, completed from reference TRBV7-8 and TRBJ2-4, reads GAGVSQSPRYKVAKRGQDVALRCDPISGHVSLFWYQQALGQGPEFLTYFQNEAQLDKSGLPSDRFFAERPEGSVSTLKIQRTQQEDSAVYLCASSLGVLGRGQPQYFGAGTRLSVL.

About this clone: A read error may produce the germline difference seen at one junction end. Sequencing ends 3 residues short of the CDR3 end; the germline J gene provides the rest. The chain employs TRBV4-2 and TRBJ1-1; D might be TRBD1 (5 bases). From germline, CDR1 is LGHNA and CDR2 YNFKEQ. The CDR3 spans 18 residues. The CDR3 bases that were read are TGCGCCAGCAGCCAAGAACCCGTAGGTTGGGGCTTGAACACTGAA. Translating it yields CASSQEPVGWGLNTE. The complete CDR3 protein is CASSQEPVGWGLNTEAFF.

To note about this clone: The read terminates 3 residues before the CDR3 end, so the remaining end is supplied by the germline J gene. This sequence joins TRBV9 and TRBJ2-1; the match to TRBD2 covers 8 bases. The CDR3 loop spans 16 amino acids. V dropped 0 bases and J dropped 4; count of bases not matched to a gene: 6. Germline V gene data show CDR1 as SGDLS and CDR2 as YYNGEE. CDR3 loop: CASSVEGAGAYNEQFF. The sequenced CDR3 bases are TGTGCCAGCAGCGTAGAGGGAGCGGGGGCTTACAATGAG. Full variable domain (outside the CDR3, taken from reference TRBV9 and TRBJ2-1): DSGVTQTPKHLITATGQRVTLRCSPRSGDLSVYWYQQSLDQGLQFLIQYYNGEERAKGNILERFSAQQFPDLHSELNLSSLELGDSALYFCASSVEGAGAYNEQFFGPGTRLTVL.

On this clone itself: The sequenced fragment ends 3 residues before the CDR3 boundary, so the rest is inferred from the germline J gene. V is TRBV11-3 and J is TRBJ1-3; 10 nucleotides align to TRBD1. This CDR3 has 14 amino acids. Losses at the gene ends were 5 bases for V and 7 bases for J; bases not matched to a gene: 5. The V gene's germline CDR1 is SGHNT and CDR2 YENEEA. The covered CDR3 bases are TGTGCCAGCAGCGCCGGGACAGGGGACAACACC. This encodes CASSAGTGDNT. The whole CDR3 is CASSAGTGDNTIYF.

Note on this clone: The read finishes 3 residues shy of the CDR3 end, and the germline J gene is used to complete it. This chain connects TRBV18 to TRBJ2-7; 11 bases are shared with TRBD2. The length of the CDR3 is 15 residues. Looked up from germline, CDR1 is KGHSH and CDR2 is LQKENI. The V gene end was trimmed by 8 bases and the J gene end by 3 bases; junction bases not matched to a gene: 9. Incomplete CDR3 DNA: TGTGCCAGCGTAAGCGGGACTAGCGGAATCTACGAG. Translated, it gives CASVSGTSGIYE. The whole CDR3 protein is CASVSGTSGIYEQYF.

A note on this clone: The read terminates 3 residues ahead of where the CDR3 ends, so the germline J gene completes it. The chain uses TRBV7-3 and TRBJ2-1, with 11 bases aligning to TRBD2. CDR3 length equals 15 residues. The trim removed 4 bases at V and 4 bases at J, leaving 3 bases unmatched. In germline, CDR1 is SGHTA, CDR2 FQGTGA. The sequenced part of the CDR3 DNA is TGTGCCAGCAGCTCGGGACTAGCGGTTTACAATGAG. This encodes CASSSGLAVYNE. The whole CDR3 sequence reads CASSSGLAVYNEQFF.